This TCR beta chain is drawn from a study of T cell responses to AZD1222 COVID-19 vaccine. Study information: Second-dose schedules of about 4 or about 12 weeks were combined.

Germline V CDR1 and CDR2: SGHVS, FQNEAQ. This CDR3 has 14 residues. Losses at the gene ends were 5 bases for V and 4 bases for J; bases not matched to a gene: 8. This clone was seen a handful of times. Its target is not known. Study outcomes and limitations: The sample set comprised mostly white British donors with more females, and clonal diversity was possibly underestimated. Nearly half of the spike-specific TCRs reportedly recognize variant regions that carry no mutations. Baseline seropositives among AZD1222 recipients totaled only 5 to 7.

TCRdb's copy holds only in-frame clones and misses some; the assay was immunoSEQ multiplex PCR. The sample includes 160,000 or so clones, roughly 89% of them seen just once. This receptor was obtained from an adult in good health. The chain links TRBV7-8 to TRBJ2-7, with TRBD1 identical over 7 bases. This specimen was peripheral blood, taken on day 0 of AZD1222 vaccination. CDR3 nucleotide sequence: TGTGCCAGCAGCGTGGAGGCAGGGGGTTACGAGCAGTACTTC. Encoded protein: CASSVEAGGYEQYF.